This T cell receptor beta chain was observed in a study of blood T cell repertoires in COVID-19. Overall study: Acute and convalescent COVID-19 samples came from the United States, Italy and Spain. From T cells, B-cell-depleted T cells, or PBMCs came the material, which was cDNA or gDNA.

Per the authors' pipeline: For nucleated cells, counts were estimated from reference gene primer amplification. The table came from immunoSEQ multiplex PCR; TCRdb's copy has only in-frame clones and leaves some out. V, J and clone size derive from that table, while D and trimming were established from the DNA sequence. The data show some 270,000 clones, with around nine tenths seen just once and around 8.8% held by the top ten. V was pared by 2 bases and J by 0 bases, with 8 bases between. The CDR3 has 15 amino acids. Looked up from germline, CDR1 is MNHNY and CDR2 is SVGAGI (reference sequence). The rearrangement uses TRBV6-6 and TRBJ1-5; D remains ambiguous. Sequencing input: peripheral blood. This TCR came from a man in his forties or fifties with active or convalescent COVID-19. CDR3 residues: CASSYAASSNQPQHF. CDR3 in DNA: TGTGCCAGCAGTTACGCCGCCAGTAGCAATCAGCCCCAGCATTTT.